The present T cell receptor beta chain was sequenced within a study of response to subunit inactivated influenza vaccine. Study-level findings and limits: The authors put forward the suggestion that each seasonal influenza vaccination may bring in only a limited number of new T cells.

Germline CDR1 is SGHRS and CDR2 is YFSETQ. The length of the CDR3 is 16 residues. Losses at the gene ends were 5 bases for V and 2 bases for J; bases not matched to a gene: 12. TCRdb called the RT-PCR reads again in MiXCR, with one record for every CDR3 protein. This table has about 500,000 distinct CDR3 sequences, approximately 15% appearing once. In regard to this clonotype: Its antigen is unknown.

V gene TRBV5-1 combines with J gene TRBJ2-7, with 8 nucleotides matching TRBD2. The source material was CD4+ T cells sorted from PBMCs, sampled 23 to 25 months after vaccination. The clonotype comes from a man in his fifties or sixties who received an inactivated influenza vaccine. The CDR3 is CASRSRVAGTTYEQYF. In nucleotides, the CDR3 is TGCGCCAGCAGATCCAGGGTAGCGGGGACTACCTACGAGCAGTACTTC. Based on the CDR3 plus reference TRBV5-1 and TRBJ2-7, the full variable domain is KAGVTQTPRYLIKTRGQQVTLSCSPISGHRSVSWYQQTPGQGLQFLFEYFSETQRNKGNFPGRFSGRQFSNSRSEMNVSTLELGDSALYLCASRSRVAGTTYEQYFGPGTRLTVT.